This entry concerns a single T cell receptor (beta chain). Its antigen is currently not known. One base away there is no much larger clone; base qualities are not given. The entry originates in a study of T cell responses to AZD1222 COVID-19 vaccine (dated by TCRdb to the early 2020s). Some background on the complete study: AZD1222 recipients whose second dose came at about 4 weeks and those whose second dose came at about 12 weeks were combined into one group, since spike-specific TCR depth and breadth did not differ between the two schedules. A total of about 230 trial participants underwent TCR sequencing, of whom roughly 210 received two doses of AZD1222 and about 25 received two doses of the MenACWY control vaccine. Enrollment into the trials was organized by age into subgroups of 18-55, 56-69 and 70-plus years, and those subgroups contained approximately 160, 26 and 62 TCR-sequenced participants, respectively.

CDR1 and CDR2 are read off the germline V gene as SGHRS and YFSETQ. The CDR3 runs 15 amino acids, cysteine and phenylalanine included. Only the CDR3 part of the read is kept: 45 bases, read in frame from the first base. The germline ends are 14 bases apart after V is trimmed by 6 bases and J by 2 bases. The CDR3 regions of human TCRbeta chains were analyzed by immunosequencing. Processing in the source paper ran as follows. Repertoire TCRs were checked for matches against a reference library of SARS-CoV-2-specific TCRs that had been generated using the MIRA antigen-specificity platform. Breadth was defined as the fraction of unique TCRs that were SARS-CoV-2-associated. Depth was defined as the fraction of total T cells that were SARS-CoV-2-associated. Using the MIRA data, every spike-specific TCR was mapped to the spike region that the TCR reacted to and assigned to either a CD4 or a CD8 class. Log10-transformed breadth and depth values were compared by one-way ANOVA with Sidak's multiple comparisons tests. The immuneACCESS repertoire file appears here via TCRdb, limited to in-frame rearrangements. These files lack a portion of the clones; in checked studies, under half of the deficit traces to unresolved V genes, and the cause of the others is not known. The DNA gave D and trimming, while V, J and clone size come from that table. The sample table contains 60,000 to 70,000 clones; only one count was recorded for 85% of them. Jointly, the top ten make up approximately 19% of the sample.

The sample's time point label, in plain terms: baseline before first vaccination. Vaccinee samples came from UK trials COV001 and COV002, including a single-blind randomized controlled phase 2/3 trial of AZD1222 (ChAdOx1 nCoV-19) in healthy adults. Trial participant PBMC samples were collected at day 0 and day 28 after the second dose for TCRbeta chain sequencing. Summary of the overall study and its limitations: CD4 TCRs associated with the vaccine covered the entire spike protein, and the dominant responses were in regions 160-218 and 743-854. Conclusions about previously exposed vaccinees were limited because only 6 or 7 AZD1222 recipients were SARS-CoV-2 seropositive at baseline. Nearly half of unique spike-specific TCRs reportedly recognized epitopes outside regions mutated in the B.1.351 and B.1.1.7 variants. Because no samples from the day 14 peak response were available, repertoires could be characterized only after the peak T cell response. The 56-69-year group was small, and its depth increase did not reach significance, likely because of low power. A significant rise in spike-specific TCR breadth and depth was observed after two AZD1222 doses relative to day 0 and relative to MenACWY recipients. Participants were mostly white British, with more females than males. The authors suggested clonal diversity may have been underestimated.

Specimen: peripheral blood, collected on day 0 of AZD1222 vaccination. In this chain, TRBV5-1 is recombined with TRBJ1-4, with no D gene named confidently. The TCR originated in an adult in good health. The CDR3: CASKVTSQTNEKLFF. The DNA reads TGCGCCAGCAAGGTGACGTCACAGACTAATGAAAAACTGTTTTTT.